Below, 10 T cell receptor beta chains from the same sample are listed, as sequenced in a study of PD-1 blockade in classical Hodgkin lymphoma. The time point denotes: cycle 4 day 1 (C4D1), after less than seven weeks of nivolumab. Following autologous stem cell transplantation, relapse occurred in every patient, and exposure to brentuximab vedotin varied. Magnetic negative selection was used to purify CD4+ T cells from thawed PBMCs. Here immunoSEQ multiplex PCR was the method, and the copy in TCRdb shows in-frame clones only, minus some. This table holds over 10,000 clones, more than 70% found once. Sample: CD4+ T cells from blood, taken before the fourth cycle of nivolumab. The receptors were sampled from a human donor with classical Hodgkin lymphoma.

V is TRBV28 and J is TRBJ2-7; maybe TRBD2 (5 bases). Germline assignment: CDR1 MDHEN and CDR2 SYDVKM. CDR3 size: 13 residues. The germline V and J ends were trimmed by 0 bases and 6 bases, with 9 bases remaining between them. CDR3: CASSLWVGVEQYF. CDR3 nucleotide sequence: TGTGCCAGCAGTTTATGGGTCGGGGTCGAGCAGTACTTC. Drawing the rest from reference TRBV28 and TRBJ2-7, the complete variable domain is DVKVTQSSRYLVKRTGEKVFLECVQDMDHENMFWYRQDPGLGLRLIYFSYDVKMKEKGDIPEGYSVSREKKERFSLILESASTNQTSMYLCASSLWVGVEQYFGPGTRLTVT.

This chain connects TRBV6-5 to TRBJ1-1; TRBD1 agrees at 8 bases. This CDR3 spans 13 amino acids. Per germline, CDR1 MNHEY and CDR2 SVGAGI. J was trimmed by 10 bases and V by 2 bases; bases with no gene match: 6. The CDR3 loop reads CASSYALGTGAFF. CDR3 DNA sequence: TGTGCCAGCAGTTACGCGTTGGGGACAGGAGCTTTCTTT.

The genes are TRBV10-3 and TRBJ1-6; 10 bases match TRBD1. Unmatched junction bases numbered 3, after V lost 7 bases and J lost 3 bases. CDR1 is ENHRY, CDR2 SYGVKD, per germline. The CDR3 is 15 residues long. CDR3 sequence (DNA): TGTGCCATCACTGGGGACAGGGGCTATAATTCACCCCTCCACTTT. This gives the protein CAITGDRGYNSPLHF.

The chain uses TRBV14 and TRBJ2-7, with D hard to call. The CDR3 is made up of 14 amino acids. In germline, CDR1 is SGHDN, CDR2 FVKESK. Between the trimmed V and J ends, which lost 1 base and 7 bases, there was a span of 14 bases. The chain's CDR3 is CASSQVGLGGEQYF. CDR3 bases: TGTGCCAGCAGCCAAGTGGGATTGGGTGGGGAGCAGTACTTC.

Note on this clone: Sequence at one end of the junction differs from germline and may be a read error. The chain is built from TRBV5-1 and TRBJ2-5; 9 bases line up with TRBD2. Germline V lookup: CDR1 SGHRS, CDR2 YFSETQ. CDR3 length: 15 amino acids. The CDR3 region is CVSSFYSGREETQYF. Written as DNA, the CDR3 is TGCGTCAGCAGCTTTTATAGCGGGAGAGAAGAGACCCAGTACTTC.

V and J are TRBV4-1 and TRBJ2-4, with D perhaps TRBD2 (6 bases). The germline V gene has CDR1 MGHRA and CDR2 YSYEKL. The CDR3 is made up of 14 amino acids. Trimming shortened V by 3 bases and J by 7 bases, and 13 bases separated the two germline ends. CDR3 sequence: CASSQGDFNNIQYF. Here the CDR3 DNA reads TGCGCCAGCAGCCAGGGGGACTTTAATAACATTCAGTACTTC.

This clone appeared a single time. The CDR3 DNA follows: TGTGCCAGCCGTCGGGGACAAACCTACGAGCAGTACTTC. Translation: CASRRGQTYEQYF. The chain joins TRBV28 to TRBJ2-7; tentatively, D is TRBD1 (6 bases). CDR3 length: 13 amino acids. Germline V gene sequence: CDR1 MDHEN, CDR2 SYDVKM. The V end was cut by 8 bases, the J end by 2 bases, with 13 bases between.

CDR3 bases: TGTGCCAGCAGCTTAGTGATAGGAATCTCAACAACCGGGGAGCTGTTTTTT. Translation: CASSLVIGISTTGELFF. The genes are TRBV7-9 and TRBJ2-2; D not resolved. CDR1 SEHNR and CDR2 FQNEAQ come from the germline V gene (reference sequence). This CDR3 contains 17 residues. V lost 1 base and J lost 5, with 17 bases in between.

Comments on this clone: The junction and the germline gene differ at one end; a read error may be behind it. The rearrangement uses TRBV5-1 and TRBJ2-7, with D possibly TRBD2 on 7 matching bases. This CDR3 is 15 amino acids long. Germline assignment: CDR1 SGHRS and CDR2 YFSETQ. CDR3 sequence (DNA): TGCGCCTGCAGCTTCGGGGGGCTTACGACCTACGAGCAGTACTTC. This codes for CACSFGGLTTYEQYF.

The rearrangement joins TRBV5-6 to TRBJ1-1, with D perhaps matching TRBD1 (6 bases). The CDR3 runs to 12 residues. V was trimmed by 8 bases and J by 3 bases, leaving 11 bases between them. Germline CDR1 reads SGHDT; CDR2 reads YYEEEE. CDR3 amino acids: CASRRGYTEAFF. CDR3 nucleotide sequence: TGTGCCAGTCGAAGGGGGTACACTGAAGCTTTCTTT.